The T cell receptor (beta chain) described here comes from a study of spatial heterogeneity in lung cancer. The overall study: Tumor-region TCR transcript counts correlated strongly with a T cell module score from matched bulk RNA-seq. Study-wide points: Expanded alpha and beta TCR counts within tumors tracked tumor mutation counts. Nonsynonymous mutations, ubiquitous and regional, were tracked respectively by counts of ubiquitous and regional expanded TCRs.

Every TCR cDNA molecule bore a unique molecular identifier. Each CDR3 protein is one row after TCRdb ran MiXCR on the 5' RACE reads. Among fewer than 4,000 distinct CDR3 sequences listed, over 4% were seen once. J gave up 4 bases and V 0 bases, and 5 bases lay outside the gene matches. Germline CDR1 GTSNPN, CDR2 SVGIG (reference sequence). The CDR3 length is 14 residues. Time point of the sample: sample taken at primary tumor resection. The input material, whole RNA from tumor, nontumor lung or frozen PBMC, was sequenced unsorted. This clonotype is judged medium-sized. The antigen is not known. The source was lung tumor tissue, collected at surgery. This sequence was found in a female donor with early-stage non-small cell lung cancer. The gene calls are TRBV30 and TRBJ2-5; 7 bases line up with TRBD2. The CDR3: CAWSVQAGRETQYF. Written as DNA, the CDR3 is TGTGCCTGGAGTGTACAAGCGGGGAGAGAGACCCAGTACTTC.